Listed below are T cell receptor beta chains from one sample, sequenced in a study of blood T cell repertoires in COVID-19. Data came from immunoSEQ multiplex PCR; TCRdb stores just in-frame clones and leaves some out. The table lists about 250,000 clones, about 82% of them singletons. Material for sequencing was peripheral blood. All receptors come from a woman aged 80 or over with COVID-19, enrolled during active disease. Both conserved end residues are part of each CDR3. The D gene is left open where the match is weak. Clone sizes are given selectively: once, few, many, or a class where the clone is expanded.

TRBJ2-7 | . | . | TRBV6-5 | CASSRQTSGEQYF | TGTGCCAGCAGTCGACAGACATCCGGCGAGCAGTACTTC
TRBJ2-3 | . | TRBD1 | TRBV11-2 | CASSLALTGTDTQYF | TGTGCCAGCAGCTTAGCCCTGACAGGGACGGATACGCAGTATTTT
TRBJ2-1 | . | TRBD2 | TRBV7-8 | CASSLAAGGGEQFF | TGTGCCAGCAGCTTAGCAGCGGGGGGAGGTGAGCAGTTCTTC
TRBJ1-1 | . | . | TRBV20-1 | CSALQVRAFF | TGCAGTGCTTTACAGGTCCGGGCTTTCTTT
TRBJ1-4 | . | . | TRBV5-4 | CASSATGDSNEKLFF | TGTGCCAGCAGCGCCACAGGCGATTCTAATGAAAAACTGTTTTTT
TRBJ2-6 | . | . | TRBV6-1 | CASSEFGPPAQVRSGANVLTF | TGTGCCAGCAGTGAATTTGGCCCGCCGGCCCAGGTCCGTTCTGGGGCCAACGTCCTGACTTTC
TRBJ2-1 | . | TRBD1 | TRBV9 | CASRGTDNEQFF | TGTGCCAGCAGGGGGACAGACAATGAGCAGTTCTTC
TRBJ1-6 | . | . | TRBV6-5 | CASSIGEDTNSPLHF | TGTGCCAGCAGTATAGGGGAAGATACTAATTCACCCCTCCACTTT
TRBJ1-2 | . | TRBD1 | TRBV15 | CATSRAPRQGNYGYTF | TGTGCCACCAGCAGAGCCCCGAGACAGGGTAACTATGGCTACACCTTC
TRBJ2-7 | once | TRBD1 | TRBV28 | CASTQLRDSASSYEQYF | TGTGCCAGCACTCAATTACGGGACAGCGCCAGCTCCTACGAGCAGTACTTC
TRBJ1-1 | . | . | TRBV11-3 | CASSAGMNTEAFF | TGTGCCAGCAGCGCAGGGATGAACACTGAAGCTTTCTTT
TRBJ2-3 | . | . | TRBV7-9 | CASSKTGGTDTQYF | TGTGCCAGCAGCAAGACGGGAGGCACAGATACGCAGTATTTT
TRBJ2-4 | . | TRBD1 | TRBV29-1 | CSVVPPGQGVRYF | TGCAGCGTTGTTCCACCGGGACAGGGTGTTCGGTACTTC
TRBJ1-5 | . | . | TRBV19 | CASSVTGGRAHF | TGTGCCAGTAGTGTGACGGGGGGGCGTGCACATTTT
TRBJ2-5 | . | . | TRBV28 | CASTHRQETQYF | TGTGCCAGCACGCACAGGCAAGAGACCCAGTACTTC
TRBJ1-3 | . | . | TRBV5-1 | CASSLTAGADSGNTIYF | TGCGCCAGCAGCTTGACAGCAGGGGCCGATTCTGGAAACACCATATATTTT
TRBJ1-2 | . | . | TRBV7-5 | CARRPPTGVNYGYTF | TGTGCCAGAAGACCCCCCACGGGGGTAAACTATGGCTACACCTTC
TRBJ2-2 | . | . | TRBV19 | CASSPSNRDVGELFF | TGTGCCAGTAGCCCGTCCAACAGGGATGTCGGGGAGCTGTTTTTT
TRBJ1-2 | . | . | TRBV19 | CASSIASGCYGYTF | TGTGCCAGTAGTATCGCTTCGGGGTGCTATGGCTACACCTTC
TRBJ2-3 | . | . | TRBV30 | CAWSRPSGVTDTQYF | TGTGCCTGGAGCCGCCCGAGTGGAGTCACAGATACGCAGTATTTT
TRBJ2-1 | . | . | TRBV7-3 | CASSPGSSRNEQFF | TGTGCCAGCAGCCCGGGGTCCTCAAGAAATGAGCAGTTCTTC
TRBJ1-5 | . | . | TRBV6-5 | CASTLQGLSNQPQHF | TGTGCCAGCACCCTTCAGGGGCTGAGCAATCAGCCCCAGCATTTT
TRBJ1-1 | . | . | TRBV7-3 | CASSLRRLDQGGTEAFF | TGTGCCAGCAGCTTACGTCGGCTAGACCAAGGGGGCACTGAAGCTTTCTTT
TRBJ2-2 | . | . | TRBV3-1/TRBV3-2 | CASSQVGLSNTGELFF | TGTGCCAGCAGCCAAGTGGGACTTTCGAACACCGGGGAGCTGTTTTTT
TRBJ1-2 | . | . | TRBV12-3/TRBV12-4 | CASSTYNDRSYTF | TGTGCCAGCAGCACCTATAACGACAGGAGCTACACCTTC
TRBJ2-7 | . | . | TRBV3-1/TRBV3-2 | CASSQAPRLGGEQYF | TGTGCCAGCAGCCAAGCCCCAAGACTAGGCGGCGAGCAGTACTTC
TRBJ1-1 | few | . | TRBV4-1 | CASSQESVRFGGAFF | TGCGCCAGCAGCCAAGAGAGTGTACGTTTTGGCGGAGCTTTCTTT
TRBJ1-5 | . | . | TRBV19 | CASSITGQPQHF | TGTGCCAGTAGCATTACAGGACAGCCCCAGCATTTT
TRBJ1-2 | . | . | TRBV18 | CASSPTENYGYTF | TGTGCCAGCTCACCAACGGAGAACTATGGCTACACCTTC
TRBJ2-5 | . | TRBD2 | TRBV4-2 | CASSQGGGRQETQYF | TGTGCCAGCAGCCAAGGGGGGGGGAGGCAAGAGACCCAGTACTTC
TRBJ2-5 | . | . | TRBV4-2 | CASSQVGGEETQYF | TGTGCCAGCAGCCAAGTTGGCGGGGAAGAGACCCAGTACTTC